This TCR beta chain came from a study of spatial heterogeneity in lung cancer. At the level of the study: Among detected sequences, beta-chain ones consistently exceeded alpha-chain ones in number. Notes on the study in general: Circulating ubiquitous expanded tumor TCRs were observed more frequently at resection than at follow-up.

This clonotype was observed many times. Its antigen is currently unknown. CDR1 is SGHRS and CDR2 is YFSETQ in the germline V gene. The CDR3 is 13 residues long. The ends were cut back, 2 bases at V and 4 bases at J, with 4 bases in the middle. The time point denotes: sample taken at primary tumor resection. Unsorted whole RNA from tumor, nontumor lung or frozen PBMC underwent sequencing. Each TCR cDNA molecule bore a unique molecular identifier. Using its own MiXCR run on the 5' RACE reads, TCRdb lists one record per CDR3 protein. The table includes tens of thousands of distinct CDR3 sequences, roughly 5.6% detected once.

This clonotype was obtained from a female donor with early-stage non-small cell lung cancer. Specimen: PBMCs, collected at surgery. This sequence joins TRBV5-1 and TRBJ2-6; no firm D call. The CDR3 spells CASSLTGANVLTF. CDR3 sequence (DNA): TGCGCCAGCAGCTTAACCGGGGCCAACGTCCTGACTTTC.